These 10 T cell receptor beta chains came from one sample sequenced in a study of CD8+ T cells in alopecia areata. RNA extraction and reverse transcription yielded cDNA as sequencing template. Sequencing was performed with immunoSEQ multiplex PCR; in TCRdb, only in-frame clones are kept and a portion is missing. The sample holds over 250,000 clones, and no clone turns up only once. Cutaneous lymph node cells were pooled, and they were sorted using CD4, CD8alpha, NKG2D, NKG2ACE and other markers. The sample taken for sequencing was CD4+ T cells sorted from a lymph node. The source is a C3H/HeJ mouse with alopecia areata. This strain's MHC haplotype is H2-k.

This clone was observed a handful of times. Gene names denote mouse genes. The sequence runs out 4 residues before the end of the CDR3; the remainder is reconstructed from the germline J gene. This rearrangement joins TRBV13-1 to TRBJ2-4; 7 bases are shared with TRBD1. Germline CDR1 reads NSHNY; CDR2 reads SYGAGN. The CDR3 sequence is 13 residues long. The sequenced CDR3 bases are TGTGCCAGCCGTCCGGGGACAGTAAAC. Encoded protein: CASRPGTVN. In full, the CDR3 is CASRPGTVNTLYF.

This clone was observed a few times. Mouse names are used for the genes. The CDR3 region is CTCSADKTGGNYAEQFF. The CDR3 DNA, read in part, is TGCACCTGCAGTGCAGATAAGACAGGGGGCAACTATGCT. The J gene is TRBJ2-1, the V gene TRBV1; 10 bases are a match to TRBD1. The sequenced fragment ends 4 residues before the CDR3 boundary, so the rest is inferred from the germline J gene. The germline V gene encodes CDR1 NSQYPW and CDR2 LRSPGD (reference sequence). Trimming cost V 0 bases and J 1 base; bases outside gene matches: 3. CDR3 size: 17 residues.

This clone was counted between two and nine times. Gene names and germline match the mouse. The read stops 4 residues short of the end of the CDR3; the missing end is completed from the germline J gene. Other nucleotide sequences from this sample produce the same CDR3. V usage is TRBV5 and J usage is TRBJ2-1; 12 bases line up with TRBD1. Looked up from germline, CDR1 is LGHNA and CDR2 is YNLKQL (reference sequence). This CDR3 has 14 residues. CDR3: CASSRDRGRAEQFF. The covered CDR3 bases are TGTGCCAGCAGCCGGGACAGGGGGCGAGCT.

This clone was picked up a small number of times. Gene names are mouse gene names. The CDR3 extends 4 residues past the end of the read, so its final part is completed from the germline J gene. The chain employs TRBV19 and TRBJ2-3; maybe TRBD2 (6 bases). The V end lost 6 bases, the J end lost 0 bases, and 14 bases lay between the germline ends. Germline V gene lookup returns CDR1 FNHDT and CDR2 SITEND (reference sequence). This CDR3 is built from 15 residues. This CDR3 reads CASNPGVTSAETLYF. The part of the CDR3 DNA that was read is TGTGCCAGCAACCCTGGGGTCACTAGTGCAGAA.

Of note for this clone: Gene names and germline refer to mouse. Other DNA sequences of this sample code for an identical CDR3. The CDR3 protein is CASSQGGSPLYF. CDR3 DNA, as far as it was read: TGTGCCAGCAGCCAAGGGGGTTCGCCC. The chain couples TRBV5 to TRBJ1-6; no firm D call. The CDR3 end lies 3 residues beyond the end of the read and is filled in from the germline J gene. TRBJ1-6 is assigned to the ORF class and has an uncertain function. The germline V and J ends were trimmed by 1 base and 9 bases, with 4 bases remaining between them. The CDR3 length is 12 residues. Germline V CDR1 and CDR2: LGHNA, YNLKQL (reference sequence).

About this clone itself: Gene names and germline match the mouse. Read sequence stops 4 residues before the CDR3 end, and the germline J gene provides the missing end. This sample also contains other DNA sequences that code for the same CDR3. The chain recombines TRBV1 with TRBJ2-1; D might be TRBD2 (7 bases). Germline CDR1 and CDR2: NSQYPW and LRSPGD (reference sequence). This CDR3 spans 15 amino acids. Trimming removed 3 bases at V and 0 bases at J, with 9 bases between. CDR3 amino acids: CTCSAGGLNYAEQFF. CDR3 DNA (partial): TGCACCTGCAGTGCCGGGGGGCTTAACTATGCT.

This clone came up a few times. This sequence may be a read error, since a much larger clone differs from it by one base. Genes here carry mouse names. The read ends 4 residues shy of where the CDR3 ends; the end is completed using the germline J gene. This CDR3 is also generated by other DNA sequences in the sample. This rearrangement joins TRBV13-3 to TRBJ2-4; 7 positions agree with TRBD1. V lost 2 bases to trimming and J lost 3 bases; unmatched junction nucleotides: 0. CDR1 NNHDY and CDR2 SYVADS come from the germline V gene. The CDR3 consists of 13 residues. CDR3 bases read: TGTGCCAGCAGTGACAGGGGGCAAAAC. Its translation: CASSDRGQN. The CDR3, in full, reads CASSDRGQNTLYF.

This clone was counted between two and nine times. Mouse gene names apply. The read comes to an end 4 residues before the CDR3 does, leaving the germline J gene to fill in the end. The gene calls are TRBV1 and TRBJ1-1, with D possibly being TRBD1 (6 bases). Germline V gene data show CDR1 as NSQYPW and CDR2 as LRSPGD (reference sequence). Trimming shortened V by 2 bases and J by 0 bases, and 13 bases separated the two germline ends. The CDR3 contains 16 residues. CDR3 amino acids: CTCSALQGGANTEVFF. The CDR3 DNA, read in part, is TGCACCTGCAGTGCACTCCAAGGGGGGGCAAACACA.

A few counts support this clone. Gene names and germline refer to mouse. The read ends 3 residues early relative to the CDR3; the germline J gene fills the gap. The chain has TRBV1 and TRBJ1-6, with 9 nucleotides matching TRBD1. TRBJ1-6 has ORF status, its function being uncertain. Trimming cost V 0 bases and J 3 bases; bases outside gene matches: 3. CDR3 length: 17 residues. Per the germline V gene, CDR1 is NSQYPW and CDR2 is LRSPGD (reference sequence). CDR3 DNA, as far as it was read: TGCACCTGCAGTGCAGATGGGGACAGGGACTATAATTCGCCC. Amino acids: CTCSADGDRDYNSP. In full, the CDR3 is CTCSADGDRDYNSPLYF.

Concerning this clone itself: Gene names are mouse gene names. The DNA ends 4 residues before the CDR3 does, and the rest of the CDR3 is filled in from the germline J gene. Other DNA sequences in the same sample also yield this CDR3. V and J are TRBV1 and TRBJ2-2; D might be TRBD1 (5 bases). The CDR3 runs to 14 residues. Deletions cut 2 bases from V and 3 bases from J, with 7 bases between. Germline V CDR1 and CDR2: NSQYPW, LRSPGD (reference sequence). CDR3 DNA, as far as it was read: TGCACCTGCAGTGCACAGGGTTACACCGGG. Its translation is CTCSAQGYTG. The CDR3 as a whole reads CTCSAQGYTGQLYF.